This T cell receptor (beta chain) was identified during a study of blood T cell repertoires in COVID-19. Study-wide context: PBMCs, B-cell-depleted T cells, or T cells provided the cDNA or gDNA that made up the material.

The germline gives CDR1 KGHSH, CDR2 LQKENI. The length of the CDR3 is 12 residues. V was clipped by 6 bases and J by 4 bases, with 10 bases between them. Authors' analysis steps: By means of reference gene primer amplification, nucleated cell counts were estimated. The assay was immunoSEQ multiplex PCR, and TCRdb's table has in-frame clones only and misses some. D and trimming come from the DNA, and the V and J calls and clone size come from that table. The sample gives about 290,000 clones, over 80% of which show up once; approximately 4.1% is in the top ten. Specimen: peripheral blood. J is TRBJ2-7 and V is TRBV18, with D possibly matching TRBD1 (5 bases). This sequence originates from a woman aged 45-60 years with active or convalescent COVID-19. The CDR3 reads CASSTKGYEQYF. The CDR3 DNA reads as TGTGCCAGCTCCACCAAGGGGTACGAGCAGTACTTC. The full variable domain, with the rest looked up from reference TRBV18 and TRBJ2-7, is NAGVMQNPRHLVRRRGQEARLRCSPMKGHSHVYWYRQLPEEGLKFMVYLQKENIIDESGMPKERFSAEFPKEGPSILRIQQVVRGDSAAYFCASSTKGYEQYFGPGTRLTVT.